This T cell receptor beta chain was recorded in a study of tumor-infiltrating lymphocytes in primary liver carcinoma. Study context: Every sample contained roughly 3.65 to 7.5 million productive TCRbeta reads, and these numbers were similar from one tissue type to another.

Co-extraction yielded RNA and DNA from 20-30 mg of unsorted bulk tissue. The authors sampled five separate regions per tumor. In this sample, this clonotype turned up many times. Trimming cost V 4 bases and J 3 bases, with 13 bases left between them. Germline CDR1 and CDR2: SQVTM and ANQGSEA. CDR3 size: 13 residues. Synthesis of TCR beta cDNA was carried out from approximately 470 ng total RNA with a constant-region primer. ARM-PCR, slightly modified, supplied the TCR beta libraries through three nested multiplex PCR rounds. For 10 cycles apiece, the opening two PCR rounds ran with TRBV1-TRBV30 forward primers and a C-beta reverse primer. TCRdb redid the calling of the multiplex PCR reads with MiXCR, one entry per CDR3 protein. The sample lists approximately 120,000 distinct CDR3 sequences; 64% were seen once.

The V and J genes are TRBV29-1 and TRBJ2-7, with D hard to call. The material sequenced was liver tumor tissue from sampling region 3. Regarding subset: tumor region T3, left-lateral pole. The receptor comes from a woman aged 60 to 75 with primary liver carcinoma and hepatitis B virus infection. Written as DNA, the CDR3 is TGCAGCGTTGTATTCCGGGCTGGCTACGAGCAGTACTTC. As protein: CSVVFRAGYEQYF.